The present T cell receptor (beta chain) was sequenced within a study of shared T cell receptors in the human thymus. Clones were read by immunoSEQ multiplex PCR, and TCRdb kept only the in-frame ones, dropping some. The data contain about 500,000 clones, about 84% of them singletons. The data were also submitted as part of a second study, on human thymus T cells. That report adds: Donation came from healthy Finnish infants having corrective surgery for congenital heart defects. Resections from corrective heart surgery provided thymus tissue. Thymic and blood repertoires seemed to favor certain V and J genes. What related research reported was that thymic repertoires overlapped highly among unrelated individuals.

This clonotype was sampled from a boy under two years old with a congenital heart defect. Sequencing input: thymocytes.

The CDR3 sequence is CASSLGGQSQETQYF. CDR3 sequence (DNA): TGTGCCAGCAGCTTAGGCGGACAGAGCCAAGAGACCCAGTACTTC. The rearrangement uses TRBV11-3 and TRBJ2-5; D is perhaps TRBD1 (6 bases). This CDR3 has 15 amino acids. The V end was cut by 1 base, the J end by 1 base, with 10 bases between. The germline V gene encodes CDR1 SGHNT and CDR2 YENEEA.